The rows below give T cell receptor beta chains drawn from one sample of a study of response to subunit inactivated influenza vaccine. TCRdb processed the RT-PCR reads anew with MiXCR; each CDR3 protein has one entry. Of about 160,000 distinct CDR3 sequences in the sample, roughly 10% were seen once. Source: non-naive T cells sorted from PBMCs, taken roughly 48 days after vaccination. The origin of the receptors is a man aged 50-60 years who received an inactivated influenza vaccine. Both conserved end residues are part of each CDR3. Rows give clone size only sometimes, using once, few, many, or a class for an expanded clone.

v_gene,abundance,CDR3aa
TRBV28,-,CASSLATGTYGYTF
TRBV6-5,-,CASSRLPGEQFF
TRBV6-1,-,CASGWQRNTEAFF
TRBV20-1,few,CSAPRTTASYEQYF
TRBV28,-,CASRRTGSYNEQFF
TRBV11-2,few,CASRTFASSYNEQFF
TRBV11-2,many,CASSLVAGVLDTGELFF
TRBV12-3/TRBV12-4,many,CASSSRDGDTQYF
TRBV7-8,few,CASSSYRGEQFF
TRBV10-3,many,CAIRGTGDTQYF
TRBV3-1,-,CASSQWGEQETQYF
TRBV28,-,CASSLGGVGNNEQFF
TRBV7-6,many,CASSLDGPVGTQYF
TRBV5-1,-,CASSQDGNEAFF
TRBV30,few,CAWSRLAGVREQYF
TRBV4-1,many,CASSQDSGVAYGYTF
TRBV5-4,-,CASSADSASSYNEQFF